This is a list of T cell receptor beta chains from one sample in a study of vaccination and CD4 T cells after COVID-19. MiXCR was run by TCRdb on the PCR reads, yielding one entry per CDR3 protein. The sample has 20,000 to 30,000 distinct CDR3 sequences; around 50% are singletons. For these receptors, no antigen is known. The sample consisted of CD4+ T cells from blood, cultured in vitro, taken before SARS-CoV-2 vaccination. These receptors were collected from a human donor who received a COVID-19 vaccine. The CDR3 runs from the conserved cysteine through the conserved F or W. The D gene is left open where the match is weak. Some rows have no size entry. The others give once, few or many, or a class for an expanded clone.

TRBV19	TRBJ1-5	TRBD1	-	TGTGCCAGTACCAGGGACAGGGGCGATCAGCCCCAGCATTTT	CASTRDRGDQPQHF
TRBV9	TRBJ2-5	TRBD1	-	TGTGCCAGCAGCCCCGAGGGGACAGGGTTTCTGGAGACCCAGTACTTC	CASSPEGTGFLETQYF
TRBV7-8	TRBJ1-3	-	-	TGTGCCAGCAGCTCCCTGACAGTTATCTCTGGAAACACCATATATTTT	CASSSLTVISGNTIYF
TRBV24-1	TRBJ1-4	TRBD1	-	TGTGCCACCAGTGATCCCCCAGGGGGCAGTGAAAAACTGTTTTTT	CATSDPPGGSEKLFF
TRBV6-7	TRBJ2-5	TRBD1	-	TGTGCCAGCAGCCGTGGACAGGGGGAAGAGACCCAGTACTTC	CASSRGQGEETQYF
TRBV19	TRBJ2-3	TRBD1	-	TGTGCCAGTAGCTCACAGGGGGCAGATACGCAGTATTTT	CASSSQGADTQYF
TRBV19	TRBJ1-1	-	few	TGTGCCAGTAGTATAGACCAGACACAGAACACTGAAGCTTTCTTT	CASSIDQTQNTEAFF
TRBV20-1	TRBJ2-3	-	-	TGCAGTGCTAGAGTGCGAGGAAGCACAGATACGCAGTATTTT	CSARVRGSTDTQYF
TRBV30	TRBJ1-6	-	-	TGTGCCTGGAGCGGGGGGGGACATAATTCACCCCTCCACTTT	CAWSGGGHNSPLHF
TRBV6-1	TRBJ2-1	-	-	TGTGCCAGCAGTGACTCTGGGGAGGTGAATGAGCAGTTCTTC	CASSDSGEVNEQFF
TRBV2	TRBJ1-1	TRBD1	few	TGTGCCAGCAGGGATATAACAGGGGCTGAAGCTTTCTTT	CASRDITGAEAFF
TRBV30	TRBJ1-3	TRBD1	few	TGTGCCTGGAACTTGGACAGGAGCTCTGGAAACACCATATATTTT	CAWNLDRSSGNTIYF
TRBV27	TRBJ1-6	TRBD1	-	TGTGCCAGCAGCCCTGTGGGGGTGGCAGGGGGAGGGAAGTATAATTCACCCCTCCACTTT	CASSPVGVAGGGKYNSPLHF
TRBV9	TRBJ1-2	-	-	TGTGCCAGCAGCGTAGACGGTGGTGGGGAGATTTATGGCTACACCTTC	CASSVDGGGEIYGYTF
TRBV7-8	TRBJ1-5	-	few	TGTGCCAGCACTTGGGGCAGGGCGGATGGTCAGCCCCAGCATTTT	CASTWGRADGQPQHF
TRBV19	TRBJ2-7	-	-	TGTGCCAGTAGTACGGACCACTCCTACGAGCAGTACTTC	CASSTDHSYEQYF
TRBV12-3/TRBV12-4	TRBJ1-5	TRBD1	few	TGTGCCAGCAGTTCTTCAGGGGGAGGGCAGCCCCAGCATTTT	CASSSSGGGQPQHF